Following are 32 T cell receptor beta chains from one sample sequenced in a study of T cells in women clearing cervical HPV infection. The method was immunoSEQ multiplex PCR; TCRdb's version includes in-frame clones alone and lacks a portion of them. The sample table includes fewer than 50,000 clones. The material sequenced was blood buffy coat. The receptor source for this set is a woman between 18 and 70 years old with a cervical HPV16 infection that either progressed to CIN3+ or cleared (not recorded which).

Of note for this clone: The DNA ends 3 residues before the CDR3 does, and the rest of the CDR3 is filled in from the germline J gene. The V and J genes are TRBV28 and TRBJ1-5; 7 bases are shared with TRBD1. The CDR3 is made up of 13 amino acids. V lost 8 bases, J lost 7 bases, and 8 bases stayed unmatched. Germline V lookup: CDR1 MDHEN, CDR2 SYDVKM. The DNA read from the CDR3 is TGTGCCAGCCGACAGGGCAGGGTCCAGCCC. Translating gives CASRQGRVQP. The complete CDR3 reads CASRQGRVQPQHF.

The sequenced part of the CDR3 DNA is TGCAGCGTTTTGGACAACATGAACACTGAA. Its translation is CSVLDNMNTE. The full CDR3 protein is CSVLDNMNTEAFF. The chain couples TRBV29-1 to TRBJ1-1, with D perhaps TRBD1 (5 bases). The read falls 3 residues short of the CDR3 end, and the missing part is taken from the germline J gene. The V and J ends lost 5 bases and 0 bases respectively, with 10 bases between them. Looked up from germline, CDR1 is SQVTM and CDR2 is ANQGSEA. The CDR3 is made up of 13 amino acids.

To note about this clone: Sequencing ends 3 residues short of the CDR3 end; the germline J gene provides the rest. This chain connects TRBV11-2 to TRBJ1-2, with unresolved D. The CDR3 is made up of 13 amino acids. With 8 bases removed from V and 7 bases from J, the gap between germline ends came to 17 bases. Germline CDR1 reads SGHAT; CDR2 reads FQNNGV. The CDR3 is CASRSPGGGGYTF. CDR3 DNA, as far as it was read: TGTGCCAGCCGCTCCCCGGGTGGTGGTGGC.

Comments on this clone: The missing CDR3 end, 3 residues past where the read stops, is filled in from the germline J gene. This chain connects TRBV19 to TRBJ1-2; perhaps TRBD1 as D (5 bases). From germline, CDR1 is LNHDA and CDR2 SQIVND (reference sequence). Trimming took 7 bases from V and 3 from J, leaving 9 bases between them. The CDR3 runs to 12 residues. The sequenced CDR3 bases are TGTGCCAGTACCTGGGGGGACTATGGC. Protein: CASTWGDYG. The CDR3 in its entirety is CASTWGDYGYTF.

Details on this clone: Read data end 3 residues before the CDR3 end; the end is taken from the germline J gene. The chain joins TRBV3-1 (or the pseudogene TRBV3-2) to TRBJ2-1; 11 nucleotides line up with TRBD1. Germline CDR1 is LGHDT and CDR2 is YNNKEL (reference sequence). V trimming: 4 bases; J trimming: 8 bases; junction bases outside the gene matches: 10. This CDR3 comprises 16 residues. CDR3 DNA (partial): TGTGCCAGCAGCCTAACCGGGACAGGGGGAAGGGATGAG. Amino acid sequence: CASSLTGTGGRDE. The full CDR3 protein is CASSLTGTGGRDEQFF.

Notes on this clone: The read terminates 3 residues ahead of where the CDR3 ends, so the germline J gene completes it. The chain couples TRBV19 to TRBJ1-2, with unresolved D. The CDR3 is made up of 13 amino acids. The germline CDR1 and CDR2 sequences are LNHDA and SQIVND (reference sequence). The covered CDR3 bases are TGTGCCAGTAGTATAGGGAGGGCGAGCGGC. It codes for CASSIGRASG. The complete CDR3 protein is CASSIGRASGYTF.

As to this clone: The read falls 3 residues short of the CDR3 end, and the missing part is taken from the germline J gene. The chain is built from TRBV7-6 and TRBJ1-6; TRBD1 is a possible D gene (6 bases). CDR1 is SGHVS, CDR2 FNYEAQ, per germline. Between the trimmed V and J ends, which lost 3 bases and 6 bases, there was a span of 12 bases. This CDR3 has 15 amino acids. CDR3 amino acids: CASSFQDSANSPLHF. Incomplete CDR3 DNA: TGTGCCAGCAGCTTCCAGGACAGCGCTAATTCACCC.

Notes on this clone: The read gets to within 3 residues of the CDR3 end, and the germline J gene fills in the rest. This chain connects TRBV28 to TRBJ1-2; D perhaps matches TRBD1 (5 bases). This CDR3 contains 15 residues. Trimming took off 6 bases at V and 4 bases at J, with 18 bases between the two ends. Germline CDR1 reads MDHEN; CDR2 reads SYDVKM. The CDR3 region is CASRLGTGKGYGYTF. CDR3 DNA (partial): TGTGCCAGCAGGCTGGGGACTGGAAAAGGCTATGGC.

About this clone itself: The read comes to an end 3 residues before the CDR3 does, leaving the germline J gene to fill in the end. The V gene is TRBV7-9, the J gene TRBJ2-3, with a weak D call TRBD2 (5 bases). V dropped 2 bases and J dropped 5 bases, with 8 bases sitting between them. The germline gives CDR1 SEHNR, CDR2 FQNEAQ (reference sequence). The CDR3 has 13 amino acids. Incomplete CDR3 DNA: TGTGCCAGCAGCTTATCGGGGAAAGATACG. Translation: CASSLSGKDT. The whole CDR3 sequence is CASSLSGKDTQYF.

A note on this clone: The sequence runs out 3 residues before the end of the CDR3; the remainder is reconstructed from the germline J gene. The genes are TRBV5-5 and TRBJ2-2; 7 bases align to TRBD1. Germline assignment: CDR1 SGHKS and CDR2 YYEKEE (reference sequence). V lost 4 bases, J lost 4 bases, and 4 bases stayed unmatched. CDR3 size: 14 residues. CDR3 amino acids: CASSPGTVTGELFF. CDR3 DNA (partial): TGTGCCAGCAGCCCCGGGACAGTCACCGGGGAG.

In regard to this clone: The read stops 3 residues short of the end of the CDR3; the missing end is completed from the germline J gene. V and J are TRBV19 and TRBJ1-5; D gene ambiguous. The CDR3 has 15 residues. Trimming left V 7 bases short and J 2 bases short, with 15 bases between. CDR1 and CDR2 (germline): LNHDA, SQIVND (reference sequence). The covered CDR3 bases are TGTGCCAGTACCGCCCGGGGAGGCGGCAATCAGCCC. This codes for CASTARGGGNQP. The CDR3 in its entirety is CASTARGGGNQPQHF. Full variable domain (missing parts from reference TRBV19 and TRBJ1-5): DGGITQSPKYLFRKEGQNVTLSCEQNLNHDAMYWYRQDPGQGLRLIYYSQIVNDFQKGDIAEGYSVSREKKESFPLTVTSAQKNPTAFYLCASTARGGGNQPQHFGDGTRLSIL.

The chain's CDR3 is CASSLAGLEGYTF. The DNA read from the CDR3 is TGTGCCAGCAGCTTAGCAGGGCTCGAGGGC. This sequence joins TRBV7-9 and TRBJ1-2; D is uncertain. The read comes to an end 3 residues before the CDR3 does, leaving the germline J gene to fill in the end. This CDR3 has 13 residues. The germline gives CDR1 SEHNR, CDR2 FQNEAQ (reference sequence).

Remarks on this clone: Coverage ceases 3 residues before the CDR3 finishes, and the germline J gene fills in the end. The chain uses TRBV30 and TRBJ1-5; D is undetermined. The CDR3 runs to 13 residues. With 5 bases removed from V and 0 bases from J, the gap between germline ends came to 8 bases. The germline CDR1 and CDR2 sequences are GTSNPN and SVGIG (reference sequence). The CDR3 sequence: CAWSLYSNQPQHF. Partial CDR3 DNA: TGTGCCTGGTCACTGTATAGCAATCAGCCC.

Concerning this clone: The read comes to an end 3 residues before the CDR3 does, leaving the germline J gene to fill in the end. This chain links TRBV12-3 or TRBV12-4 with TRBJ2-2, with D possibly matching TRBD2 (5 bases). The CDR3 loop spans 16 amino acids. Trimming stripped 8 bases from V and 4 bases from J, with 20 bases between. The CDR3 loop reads CASSLAPGRGTGELFF. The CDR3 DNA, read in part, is TGTGCCAGCTCCTTAGCGCCGGGCCGGGGCACCGGGGAG.

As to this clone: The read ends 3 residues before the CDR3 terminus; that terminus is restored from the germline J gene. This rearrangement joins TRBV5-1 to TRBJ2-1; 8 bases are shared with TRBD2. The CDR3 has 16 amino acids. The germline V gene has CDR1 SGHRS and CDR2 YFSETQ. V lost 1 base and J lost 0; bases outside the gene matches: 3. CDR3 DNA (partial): TGCGCCAGCAGCTTGCCGAGCGGGAGCTCCTACAATGAG. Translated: CASSLPSGSSYNE. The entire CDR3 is CASSLPSGSSYNEQFF.

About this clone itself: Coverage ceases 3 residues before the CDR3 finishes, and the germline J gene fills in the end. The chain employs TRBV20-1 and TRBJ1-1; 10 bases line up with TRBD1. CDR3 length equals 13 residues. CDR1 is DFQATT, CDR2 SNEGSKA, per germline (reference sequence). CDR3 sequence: CSASEGQGPGAFF. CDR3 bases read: TGCAGTGCTAGTGAGGGACAGGGGCCGGGG.

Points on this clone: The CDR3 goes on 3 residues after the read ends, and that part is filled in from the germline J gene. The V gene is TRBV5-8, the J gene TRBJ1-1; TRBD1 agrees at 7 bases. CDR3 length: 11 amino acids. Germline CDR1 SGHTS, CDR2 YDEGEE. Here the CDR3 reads CASSVNRGAFF. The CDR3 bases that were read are TGTGCCAGCAGCGTAAACAGGGGA.

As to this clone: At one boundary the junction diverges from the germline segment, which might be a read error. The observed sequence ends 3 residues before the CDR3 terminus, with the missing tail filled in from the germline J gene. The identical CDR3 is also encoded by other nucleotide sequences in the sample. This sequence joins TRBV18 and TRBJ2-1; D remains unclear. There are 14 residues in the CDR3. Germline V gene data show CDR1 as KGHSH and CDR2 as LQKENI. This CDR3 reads CASSPPTVGNEQFF. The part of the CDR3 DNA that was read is TGTGCCAGCTCCCCACCCACAGTCGGCAATGAG.

CDR3 DNA (partial): TGTGCCAGCAGCTTAAATCCCGCCGGGGACACTGAA. It encodes CASSLNPAGDTE. The full CDR3 protein reads CASSLNPAGDTEAFF. The chain employs TRBV7-6 and TRBJ1-1, with D hard to call. Read coverage stops 3 residues before the CDR3 terminus; the germline J gene supplies the remainder. V gave up 2 bases and J gave up 3 bases, with 13 bases separating them. Germline V lookup: CDR1 SGHVS, CDR2 FNYEAQ. The CDR3 consists of 15 residues.

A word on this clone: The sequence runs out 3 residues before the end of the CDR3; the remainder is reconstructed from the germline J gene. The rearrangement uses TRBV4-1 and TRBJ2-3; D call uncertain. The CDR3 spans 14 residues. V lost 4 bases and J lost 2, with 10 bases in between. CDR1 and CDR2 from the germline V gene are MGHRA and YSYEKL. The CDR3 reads CASSRDLITDTQYF. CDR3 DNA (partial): TGCGCCAGCAGCCGCGACTTGATCACAGATACG.

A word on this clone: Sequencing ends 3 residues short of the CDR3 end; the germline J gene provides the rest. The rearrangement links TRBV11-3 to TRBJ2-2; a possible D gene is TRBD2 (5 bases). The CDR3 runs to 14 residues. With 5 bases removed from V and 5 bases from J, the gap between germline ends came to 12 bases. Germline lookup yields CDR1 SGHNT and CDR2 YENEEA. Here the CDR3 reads CASSLSLATGELFF. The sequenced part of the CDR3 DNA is TGTGCCAGCAGCCTCAGCCTAGCTACCGGGGAG.

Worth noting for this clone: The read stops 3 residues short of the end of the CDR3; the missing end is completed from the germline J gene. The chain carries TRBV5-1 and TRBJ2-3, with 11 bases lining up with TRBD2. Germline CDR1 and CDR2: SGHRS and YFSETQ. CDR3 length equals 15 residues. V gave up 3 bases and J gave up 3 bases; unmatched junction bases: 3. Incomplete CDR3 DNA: TGCGCCAGCAGCTCTAGCGGGGGGTTGACAGATACG. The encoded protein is CASSSSGGLTDT. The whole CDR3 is CASSSSGGLTDTQYF.

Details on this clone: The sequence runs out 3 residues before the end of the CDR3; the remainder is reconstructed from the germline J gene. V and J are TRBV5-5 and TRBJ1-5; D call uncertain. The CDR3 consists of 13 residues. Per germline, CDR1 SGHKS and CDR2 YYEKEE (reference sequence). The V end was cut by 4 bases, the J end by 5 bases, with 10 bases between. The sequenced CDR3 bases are TGTGCCAGCAGCCCTTTTTTAGATCAGCCC. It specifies CASSPFLDQP. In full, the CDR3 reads CASSPFLDQPQHF.

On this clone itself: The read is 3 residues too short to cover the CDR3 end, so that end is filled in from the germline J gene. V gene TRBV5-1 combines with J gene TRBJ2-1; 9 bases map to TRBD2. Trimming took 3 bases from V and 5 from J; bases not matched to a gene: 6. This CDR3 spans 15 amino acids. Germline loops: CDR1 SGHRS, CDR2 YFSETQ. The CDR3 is CASSWASGANNEQFF. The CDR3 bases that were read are TGCGCCAGCAGCTGGGCTAGCGGGGCCAACAATGAG.

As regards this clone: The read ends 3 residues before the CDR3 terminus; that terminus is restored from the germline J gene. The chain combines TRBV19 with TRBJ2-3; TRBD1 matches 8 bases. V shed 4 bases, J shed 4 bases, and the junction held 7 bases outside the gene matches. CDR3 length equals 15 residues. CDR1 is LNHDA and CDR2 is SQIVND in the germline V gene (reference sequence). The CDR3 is CASSRDRRLSDTQYF. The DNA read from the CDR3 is TGTGCCAGTAGTAGGGACAGGCGACTCTCAGATACG.

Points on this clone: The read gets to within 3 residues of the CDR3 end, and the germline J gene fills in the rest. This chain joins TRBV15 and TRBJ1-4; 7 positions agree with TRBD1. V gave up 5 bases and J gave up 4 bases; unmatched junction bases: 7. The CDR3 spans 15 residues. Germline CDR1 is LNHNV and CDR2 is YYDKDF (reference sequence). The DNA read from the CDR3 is TGTGCCACCAGCCCAGCCGGGACAGTTAATGAAAAA. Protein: CATSPAGTVNEK. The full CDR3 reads CATSPAGTVNEKLFF.

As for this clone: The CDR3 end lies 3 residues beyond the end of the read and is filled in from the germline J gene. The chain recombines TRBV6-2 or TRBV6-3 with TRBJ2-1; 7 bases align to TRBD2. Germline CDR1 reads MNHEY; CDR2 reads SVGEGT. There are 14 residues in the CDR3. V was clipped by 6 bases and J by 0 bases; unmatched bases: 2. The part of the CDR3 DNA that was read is TGTGCCAGCAGCTGGACTAGCTCCTACAATGAG. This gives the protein CASSWTSSYNE. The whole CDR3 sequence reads CASSWTSSYNEQFF.

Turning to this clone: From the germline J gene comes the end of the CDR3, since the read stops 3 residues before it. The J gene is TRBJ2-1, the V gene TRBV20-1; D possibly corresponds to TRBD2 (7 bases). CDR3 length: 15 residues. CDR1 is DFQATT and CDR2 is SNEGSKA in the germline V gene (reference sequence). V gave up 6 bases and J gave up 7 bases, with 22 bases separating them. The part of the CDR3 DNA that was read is TGCAGTGCAGGGGGTGGGGGGGTCCTCTTGAATGAG. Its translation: CSAGGGGVLLNE. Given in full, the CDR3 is CSAGGGGVLLNEQFF.

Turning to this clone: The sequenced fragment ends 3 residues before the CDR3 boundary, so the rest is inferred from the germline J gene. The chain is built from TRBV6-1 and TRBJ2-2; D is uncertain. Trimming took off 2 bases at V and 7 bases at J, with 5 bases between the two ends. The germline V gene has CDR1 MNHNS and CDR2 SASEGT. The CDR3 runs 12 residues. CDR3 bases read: TGTGCCAGCAGTGAATCCAGCGGGGAG. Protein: CASSESSGE. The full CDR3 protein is CASSESSGELFF.

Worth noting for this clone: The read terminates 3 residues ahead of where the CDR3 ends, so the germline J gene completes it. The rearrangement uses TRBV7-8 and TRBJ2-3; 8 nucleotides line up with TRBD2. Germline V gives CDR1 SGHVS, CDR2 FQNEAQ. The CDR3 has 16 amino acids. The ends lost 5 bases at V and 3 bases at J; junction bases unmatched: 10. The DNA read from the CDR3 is TGTGCCAGCAGCCCGGGATGGGAGCGGGAGACAGATACG. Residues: CASSPGWERETDT. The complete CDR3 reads CASSPGWERETDTQYF.

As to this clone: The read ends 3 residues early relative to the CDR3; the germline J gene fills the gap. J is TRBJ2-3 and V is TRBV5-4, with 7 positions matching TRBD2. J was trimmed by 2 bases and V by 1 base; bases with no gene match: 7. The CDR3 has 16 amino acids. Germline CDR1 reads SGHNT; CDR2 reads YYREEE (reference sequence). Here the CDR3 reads CASSLKQRELTDTQYF. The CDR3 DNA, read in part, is TGTGCCAGCAGCTTGAAGCAGCGGGAACTCACAGATACG.

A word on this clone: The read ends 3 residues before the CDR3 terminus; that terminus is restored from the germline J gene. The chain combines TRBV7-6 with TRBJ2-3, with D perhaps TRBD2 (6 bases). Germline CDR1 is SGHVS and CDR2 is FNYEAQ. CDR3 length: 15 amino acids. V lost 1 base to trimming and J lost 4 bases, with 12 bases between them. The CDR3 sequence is CASSLEGGAADTQYF. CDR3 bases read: TGTGCCAGCAGCTTAGAAGGCGGGGCAGCAGATACG.